The rows below give T cell receptor beta chains drawn from one sample of a study of blood T cell repertoires in COVID-19. Generated by immunoSEQ multiplex PCR, the TCRdb table keeps only in-frame clones and is missing some. This sample yields roughly 290,000 clones, of which approximately 86% are seen a single time; about 2.2% belongs to the top ten. Sequences were obtained from peripheral blood. These receptors were collected from a woman aged 25 to 39 who had recovered from COVID-19. Both conserved end residues are part of each CDR3. The order of the fields is clone size, J gene, V gene, D gene, CDR3 protein, CDR3 DNA. The D gene is left open where the match is weak. Part of the rows lack a size; the others show once, few, many or a class for expanded clones.

>.|TRBJ2-1|TRBV5-1|TRBD2
CASSFWAGGNNEQFF
TGCGCCAGCAGCTTCTGGGCGGGGGGAAACAATGAGCAGTTCTTC
>.|TRBJ2-7|TRBV5-1|.
CASSGIRVKVYEQYF
TGCGCCAGCAGCGGGATCAGGGTTAAAGTCTACGAGCAGTACTTC
>.|TRBJ1-5|TRBV28|TRBD1
CASSVFGTVLNQPQHF
TGTGCCAGCAGCGTATTCGGGACAGTCCTTAATCAGCCCCAGCATTTT
>.|TRBJ2-7|TRBV27|.
CASSVQGFEQYF
TGTGCCAGCAGTGTACAGGGTTTCGAGCAGTACTTC
>.|TRBJ2-7|TRBV24-1|TRBD1
CATSDFNIGTGRSEQYF
TGTGCCACCAGTGATTTCAACATCGGGACAGGGCGGAGCGAGCAGTACTTC
>few|TRBJ2-7|TRBV5-6|.
CASSLGLTTYEQYF
TGTGCCAGCAGCTTAGGACTGACAACCTACGAGCAGTACTTC
>.|TRBJ1-1|TRBV27|.
CASSLSRGGRGSSEAFF
TGTGCCAGCAGTTTATCGAGAGGCGGCAGGGGCAGCTCTGAAGCTTTCTTT
>.|TRBJ2-2|TRBV27|.
CASASVNIWGELFF
TGTGCCAGCGCCTCGGTCAATATTTGGGGGGAGCTGTTTTTT
>.|TRBJ2-5|TRBV7-2|.
CASSPTQGLQETQYF
TGTGCCAGCAGCCCGACTCAGGGACTCCAAGAGACCCAGTACTTC
>.|TRBJ2-3|TRBV21-1|.
CASSKEGLAGNSTDTQYF
TGTGCCAGCAGCAAAGAGGGTCTAGCGGGCAACTCCACAGATACGCAGTATTTT
>.|TRBJ2-7|TRBV19|TRBD2
CASRSGTYEQYF
TGTGCCAGTAGAAGCGGGACCTACGAGCAGTACTTC
>.|TRBJ1-3|TRBV11-2|.
CASSLVGPLFQGNTIYF
TGTGCCAGCAGCTTAGTGGGCCCCCTGTTTCAAGGAAACACCATATATTTT
>.|TRBJ2-5|TRBV27|.
CASSRQGRVRETQYF
TGTGCCAGCAGCCGTCAAGGCAGGGTGAGGGAGACCCAGTACTTC
>.|TRBJ2-3|TRBV9|.
CASSVSGSTDTQYF
TGTGCCAGCAGCGTCTCTGGGAGTACAGATACGCAGTATTTT
>.|TRBJ2-2|TRBV18|.
CASSPWGRELFF
TGTGCCAGCTCACCCTGGGGGCGGGAGCTGTTTTTT
>.|TRBJ1-5|TRBV6-5|.
CASINYSNQPQHF
TGTGCCAGCATTAATTATAGCAATCAGCCCCAGCATTTT
>.|TRBJ2-7|TRBV5-1|.
CASSLAISQGSPREQYF
TGCGCCAGCAGCTTGGCCATATCGCAGGGATCTCCCCGCGAGCAGTACTTC
>.|TRBJ2-7|TRBV6-5|TRBD1
CASSSQGYEQYF
TGTGCCAGCAGTTCACAGGGGTACGAGCAGTACTTC
>.|TRBJ2-7|TRBV6-5|TRBD1
CASSYSIRDRAPEQYF
TGTGCCAGCAGTTACTCGATTCGAGACAGGGCCCCCGAGCAGTACTTC
>.|TRBJ2-1|TRBV4-1|TRBD2
CASRLGLAAFNEQFF
TGCGCCAGCAGGCTGGGACTAGCGGCCTTTAATGAGCAGTTCTTC
>.|TRBJ2-5|TRBV7-2|.
CASSLFWGKKETQYF
TGTGCCAGCAGCTTATTTTGGGGCAAGAAAGAGACCCAGTACTTC
>once|TRBJ2-7|TRBV30|TRBD1
CAWSVSTGREQYF
TGTGCCTGGAGTGTCTCGACAGGGCGTGAGCAGTACTTC
>.|TRBJ2-2|TRBV29-1|.
CSGGEGVAGELFF
TGCAGCGGTGGGGAAGGGGTGGCCGGGGAGCTGTTTTTT
>.|TRBJ1-5|TRBV3-1/TRBV3-2|.
CASSSLGVVGPQHF
TGTGCCAGCAGCTCTCTGGGAGTCGTGGGCCCCCAGCATTTT
>.|TRBJ1-5|TRBV6-4|.
CASPNSNQPQHF
TGTGCCAGCCCTAATAGCAATCAGCCCCAGCATTTT
>.|TRBJ1-1|TRBV29-1|TRBD1
CSVRQGQTEAFF
TGCAGCGTGCGACAGGGGCAAACTGAAGCTTTCTTT
>.|TRBJ1-1|TRBV7-9|.
CASSLVRGSGEAFF
TGTGCCAGCAGCTTAGTACGGGGATCTGGTGAAGCTTTCTTT
>.|TRBJ2-5|TRBV7-9|TRBD1
CASSLGGGQDALYF
TGTGCCAGCAGCTTAGGAGGGGGACAGGATGCGCTGTACTTC
>.|TRBJ1-1|TRBV19|TRBD1
CASSIVGTANTEAFF
TGTGCCAGTAGTATAGTCGGGACAGCGAACACTGAAGCTTTCTTT
>.|TRBJ2-7|TRBV9|TRBD2
CASSAGTSGRYEQYF
TGTGCCAGCAGCGCAGGGACTAGCGGGAGATACGAGCAGTACTTC
>.|TRBJ2-7|TRBV7-9|.
CASSFPQPSYEQYF
TGTGCCAGCAGCTTCCCACAGCCCTCCTACGAGCAGTACTTC
>.|TRBJ2-6|TRBV18|TRBD1
CASSLQGATGANVLTF
TGTGCCAGCTCACTACAGGGGGCAACTGGGGCCAACGTCCTGACTTTC
>.|TRBJ1-1|TRBV6-5|.
CASNRRGRNTEAFF
TGTGCCAGCAACCGCAGAGGGAGGAACACTGAAGCTTTCTTT
>.|TRBJ2-3|TRBV6-5|.
CASGGRLDTQYF
TGTGCCAGCGGGGGGAGGTTAGATACGCAGTATTTT
>.|TRBJ1-2|TRBV29-1|.
CSVETIQGTVDYGYTF
TGCAGCGTTGAGACGATACAGGGTACGGTGGACTATGGCTACACCTTC
>.|TRBJ2-7|TRBV12-3/TRBV12-4|.
CASSLRVYEQYF
TGTGCCAGCAGTTTACGAGTCTACGAGCAGTACTTC
>.|TRBJ2-7|TRBV7-8|.
CASSPFAGQVHEQYF
TGTGCCAGCAGCCCTTTTGCGGGCCAGGTCCACGAGCAGTACTTC
>.|TRBJ1-2|TRBV6-5|TRBD1
CASSPGQYDGYTF
TGTGCCAGCAGCCCGGGACAGTATGATGGCTACACCTTC
>.|TRBJ2-7|TRBV9|.
CASSVAPGVLYEQYF
TGTGCCAGCAGCGTAGCTCCAGGGGTGCTATACGAGCAGTACTTC
>.|TRBJ2-7|TRBV5-1|TRBD1
CASSLGGTGVYEQYF
TGCGCCAGCAGCTTGGGAGGGACAGGGGTCTACGAGCAGTACTTC
>.|TRBJ2-1|TRBV5-4|.
CASSLRSYNEQFF
TGTGCCAGCAGTCTCCGGTCCTACAATGAGCAGTTCTTC
>few|TRBJ2-5|TRBV5-6|TRBD2
CASSSTGTSQETQYF
TGTGCCAGCAGCTCAACCGGGACTAGCCAAGAGACCCAGTACTTC
>.|TRBJ1-4|TRBV19|.
CASSINSRARNEKLFF
TGTGCCAGTAGTATAAACTCCAGGGCACGGAATGAAAAACTGTTTTTT
>.|TRBJ1-1|TRBV4-1|.
CASSQTVNTEAFF
TGCGCCAGCAGCCAGACAGTGAACACTGAAGCTTTCTTT
>.|TRBJ2-3|TRBV27|.
CASSLEPPWAADTQYF
TGTGCCAGCAGTTTAGAACCCCCCTGGGCCGCTGATACGCAGTATTTT
>few|TRBJ1-4|TRBV27|.
CASSPLGEKLFF
TGTGCCAGCAGTCCTCTCGGGGAAAAACTGTTTTTT
>once|TRBJ1-1|TRBV5-6|TRBD1
CASSLRTGSINTEAFF
TGTGCCAGCAGCTTGAGGACAGGAAGTATAAACACTGAAGCTTTCTTT
>.|TRBJ2-5|TRBV2|TRBD1
CASSQDRGKETQYF
TGTGCCAGCAGTCAGGACAGGGGGAAAGAGACCCAGTACTTC
>few|TRBJ2-7|TRBV12-3/TRBV12-4|TRBD1
CASSSTDRDEQYF
TGTGCCAGCAGCTCGACAGACAGGGACGAGCAGTACTTC
>.|TRBJ1-2|TRBV29-1|.
CSVEDAGAGYGYTF
TGCAGCGTTGAAGATGCAGGGGCTGGCTATGGCTACACCTTC
>.|TRBJ2-5|TRBV18|.
CASSLDRYPVPKETQYF
TGTGCCAGCTCACTCGACAGGTACCCTGTACCGAAAGAGACCCAGTACTTC
>.|TRBJ1-1|TRBV2|.
CASSESRSTEAFF
TGTGCCAGCAGTGAGTCTAGGAGCACTGAAGCTTTCTTT
>.|TRBJ1-4|TRBV2|.
CASRGGEEKLFF
TGTGCCAGCCGGGGGGGCGAGGAAAAACTGTTTTTT
>.|TRBJ1-3|TRBV5-4|.
CASSLANSYSGNTIYF
TGTGCCAGCAGCTTGGCCAACAGCTACTCTGGAAACACCATATATTTT
>.|TRBJ1-6|TRBV5-6|.
CASSWTAYNSPLHF
TGTGCCAGCAGCTGGACAGCCTATAATTCACCCCTCCACTTT